Each of the 11 T cell receptor beta chains below was sequenced from the same sample in a study of blood T cell repertoires in COVID-19. Method: immunoSEQ multiplex PCR; TCRdb's copy keeps in-frame clones and lacks some. The sample gives tens of thousands of clones, roughly 90% of which show up once; roughly 4% is in the top ten. The sequenced material came from peripheral blood. These receptor sequences come from an elderly woman with active or convalescent COVID-19.

The chain couples TRBV5-4 to TRBJ2-1, with 9 bases matching TRBD1. V lost 6 bases to trimming and J lost 5 bases; unmatched junction nucleotides: 9. Germline-derived CDR1 and CDR2 are SGHNT and YYREEE (reference sequence). This CDR3 region has 15 residues. CDR3 sequence (DNA): TGTGCCAGCACAGTGGGGACAGGGCCTAACAATGAGCAGTTCTTC. This translates into CASTVGTGPNNEQFF.

This clone was seen once. This chain joins TRBV29-1 and TRBJ2-1; 9 nucleotides line up with TRBD2. Germline lookup yields CDR1 SQVTM and CDR2 ANQGSEA. This CDR3 has 15 residues. The trim removed 2 bases at V and 9 bases at J, leaving 11 bases unmatched. For the CDR3, the DNA is TGCAGCGTTGAAAAGGGGGCTAGCGGGATAGGTGAGCAGTTCTTC. Translation: CSVEKGASGIGEQFF.

V is TRBV6-5 and J is TRBJ2-7, with D perhaps TRBD2 (5 bases). CDR3 length equals 14 residues. Germline assignment: CDR1 MNHEY and CDR2 SVGAGI. V lost 1 base, J lost 1 base, and 8 bases lay in between. CDR3 protein: CASSYLRASYEQYF. The CDR3 nucleotides are TGTGCCAGCAGTTACTTGAGGGCTTCCTACGAGCAGTACTTC.

This chain uses TRBV7-2 with TRBJ1-1; no definite D call. V dropped 5 bases and J dropped 1 base, with 8 bases sitting between them. Germline CDR1 SGHTA, CDR2 FQGNSA. CDR3 size: 13 residues. DNA of the CDR3: TGTGCCAGCAGCGTTCACAAGAACACTGAAGCTTTCTTT. It codes for CASSVHKNTEAFF.

The chain is built from TRBV18 and TRBJ1-1, with D hard to call. V lost 3 bases and J lost 2, with 13 bases in between. The CDR3 consists of 15 residues. From germline, CDR1 is KGHSH and CDR2 LQKENI. CDR3 residues: CASSPNQEPNTEAFF. The CDR3 DNA follows: TGTGCCAGCTCACCGAATCAGGAACCCAACACTGAAGCTTTCTTT. Together with reference TRBV18 and TRBJ1-1, the CDR3 gives the full variable domain: NAGVMQNPRHLVRRRGQEARLRCSPMKGHSHVYWYRQLPEEGLKFMVYLQKENIIDESGMPKERFSAEFPKEGPSILRIQQVVRGDSAAYFCASSPNQEPNTEAFFGQGTRLTVV.

The rearrangement links TRBV6-4 to TRBJ2-7; D is uncertain. Germline CDR1 MRHNA, CDR2 SNTAGT. This CDR3 is 15 amino acids long. The ends were cut back, 3 bases at V and 2 bases at J, with 14 bases in the middle. The DNA of the CDR3 is TGTGCCAGCAGTGAAAACTACGGTGGTGCCTACGAGCAGTACTTC. Amino acids: CASSENYGGAYEQYF.

The CDR3: CSVEGTSGSTDTQYF. CDR3 DNA: TGCAGCGTTGAAGGGACTAGCGGGAGCACAGATACGCAGTATTTT. The gene calls are TRBV29-1 and TRBJ2-3; 11 nucleotides align to TRBD2. Germline trimming cut 1 base from V and 0 bases from J; bases unmatched to any gene: 0. CDR3 length: 15 residues. CDR1 SQVTM and CDR2 ANQGSEA come from the germline V gene.

The chain couples TRBV30 to TRBJ1-1; 8 nucleotides line up with TRBD1. This CDR3 is 14 amino acids long. After removal of 2 bases from V and 1 base from J, the junction contained 3 bases not matched to a gene. Germline V gene sequence: CDR1 GTSNPN, CDR2 SVGIG (reference sequence). CDR3 protein: CAWSKGQGNTEAFF. The CDR3, as DNA: TGTGCCTGGAGTAAAGGACAGGGGAACACTGAAGCTTTCTTT. Filled out from reference TRBV30 and TRBJ1-1, the complete variable domain reads SQTIHQWPATLVQPVGSPLSLECTVEGTSNPNLYWYRQAAGRGLQLLFYSVGIGQISSEVPQNLSASRPQDRQFILSSKKLLLSDSGFYLCAWSKGQGNTEAFFGQGTRLTVV.

The sample holds one count of this clone. This chain links TRBV10-3 with TRBJ2-7; a possible D gene is TRBD2 (7 bases). Per the germline V gene, CDR1 is ENHRY and CDR2 is SYGVKD. The V gene lost 5 bases and the J gene lost 2 bases, with 13 bases spanning the gap. The CDR3 runs to 14 residues. The CDR3 region is CAISRGGGTYEQYF. CDR3 DNA: TGTGCCATCAGTAGGGGGGGAGGAACCTACGAGCAGTACTTC.

The rearrangement joins TRBV5-5 to TRBJ1-3, with TRBD1 as a possible D gene (5 bases). The length of the CDR3 is 16 residues. Trimming pared 0 bases from V and 3 bases from J, leaving 13 bases between. CDR1 and CDR2 (germline): SGHKS, YYEKEE (reference sequence). CDR3 DNA sequence: TGTGCCAGCAGCTTGGTGGGCCAGGGTGGTGGAAACACCATATATTTT. This gives the protein CASSLVGQGGGNTIYF.

The chain has TRBV11-2 and TRBJ2-3, with a tentative D call TRBD2 (5 bases). CDR1 SGHAT and CDR2 FQNNGV come from the germline V gene. Trimming left V 5 bases short and J 8 bases short, with 11 bases between. This CDR3 spans 12 amino acids. The CDR3 coding sequence is TGTGCCAGCAGCCATACTAGTATTACGCAGTATTTT. Its protein is CASSHTSITQYF. The variable domain in full, completed from reference TRBV11-2 and TRBJ2-3, reads EAGVAQSPRYKIIEKRQSVAFWCNPISGHATLYWYQQILGQGPKLLIQFQNNGVVDDSQLPKDRFSAERLKGVDSTLKIQPAKLEDSAVYLCASSHTSITQYFGPGTRLTVL.